Following are 19 T cell receptor beta chains from one sample sequenced in a study of blood T cell repertoires in COVID-19. Using immunoSEQ multiplex PCR, the repertoire was profiled, and TCRdb retains in-frame clones only, with some absent. The profile shows fewer than 300,000 clones, approximately 85% of them singletons. Specimen: PBMCs or T cells enriched from blood (not recorded which). The receptor source for this set is a woman younger than 45 who had recovered from COVID-19.

This sequence joins TRBV11-2 and TRBJ1-2; D gene unclear. Germline V CDR1 and CDR2: SGHAT, FQNNGV. This CDR3 is built from 13 residues. Trimming stripped 1 base from V and 3 bases from J, with 6 bases between. The CDR3, as DNA: TGTGCCAGCAGCTTAGGCAGGTACTATGGCTACACCTTC. It translates to CASSLGRYYGYTF. The whole variable domain, filled in from reference TRBV11-2 and TRBJ1-2, reads EAGVAQSPRYKIIEKRQSVAFWCNPISGHATLYWYQQILGQGPKLLIQFQNNGVVDDSQLPKDRFSAERLKGVDSTLKIQPAKLEDSAVYLCASSLGRYYGYTFGSGTRLTVV.

This rearrangement joins TRBV3-1 (or the pseudogene TRBV3-2) to TRBJ2-3; TRBD2 matches 8 bases. V was pared by 4 bases and J by 7 bases, with 10 bases of the junction left unmatched. CDR1 is LGHDT, CDR2 YNNKEL, per germline (reference sequence). This CDR3 region has 15 residues. CDR3 nucleotides: TGTGCCAGCAGCCTCCCGGGGGGGGCGATAAATACGCAGTATTTT. Translation: CASSLPGGAINTQYF.

The chain has TRBV7-6 and TRBJ1-4; TRBD1 might be the D (5 bases). CDR1 SGHVS and CDR2 FNYEAQ come from the germline V gene. This CDR3 comprises 17 residues. Trimming took 1 base from V and 0 from J, leaving 12 bases between them. The chain's CDR3 is CASSLGSPGTTNEKLFF. DNA of the CDR3: TGTGCCAGCAGCTTAGGGTCCCCAGGGACAACTAATGAAAAACTGTTTTTT.

The chain joins TRBV7-2 to TRBJ2-3; 7 nucleotides align to TRBD2. Germline CDR1 and CDR2: SGHTA and FQGNSA. The CDR3 contains 17 residues. V was clipped by 1 base and J by 2 bases; unmatched bases: 9. The CDR3 is CASSLVRAGWNTDTQYF. CDR3 sequence (DNA): TGTGCCAGCAGCTTAGTTCGAGCGGGGTGGAACACAGATACGCAGTATTTT.

The V gene is TRBV4-1, the J gene TRBJ2-7; weak D call: TRBD2 (5 bases). V lost 9 bases and J lost 1, with 16 bases in between. The CDR3 covers 14 residues. CDR1 MGHRA and CDR2 YSYEKL come from the germline V gene. CDR3 coding DNA: TGCGCCAGGACCGCGGGCGTATCATCCTACGAGCAGTACTTC. Residues: CARTAGVSSYEQYF.

The gene calls are TRBV5-1 and TRBJ1-4; the match to TRBD1 covers 7 bases. The ends lost 4 bases at V and 1 base at J; junction bases unmatched: 4. Germline CDR1 is SGHRS and CDR2 is YFSETQ. The CDR3 is made up of 15 amino acids. Here the CDR3 DNA reads TGCGCCAGCAGCCCTGGGGACAGAACTAATGAAAAACTGTTTTTT. Protein: CASSPGDRTNEKLFF.

J is TRBJ2-7 and V is TRBV7-8; no clear D gene. V was clipped by 1 base and J by 0 bases, with 13 bases between them. Germline CDR1 reads SGHVS; CDR2 reads FQNEAQ. The CDR3 is 16 amino acids. Written as DNA, the CDR3 is TGTGCCAGCAGCTTAGATCACCGGTCAAGCTCCTACGAGCAGTACTTC. Translation gives CASSLDHRSSSYEQYF.

This clone has just one count. The gene calls are TRBV25-1 and TRBJ1-5; 7 bases match TRBD1. The CDR3 runs 14 residues. The V gene's germline CDR1 is MGHDK and CDR2 SYGVNS. V dropped 1 base and J dropped 8; count of bases not matched to a gene: 5. The CDR3 reads CASSESRGFEPQHF. CDR3 sequence (DNA): TGTGCCAGCAGTGAATCCAGGGGGTTCGAGCCCCAGCATTTT.

This chain's CDR3 is CASTLAGGNEKLFF. CDR3 bases: TGTGCCAGCACCCTTGCCGGGGGTAATGAAAAACTGTTTTTT. The V and J genes are TRBV27 and TRBJ1-4; D might be TRBD1 (5 bases). Germline V lookup: CDR1 MNHEY, CDR2 SMNVEV (reference sequence). The V end lost 7 bases, the J end lost 4 bases, and 13 bases lay between the germline ends. The CDR3 length is 14 residues.

Only a few counts were recorded for this clone. The CDR3 spells CASSTISGTGVLYGYTF. The CDR3, as DNA: TGTGCCAGCAGTACTATCTCCGGGACAGGGGTTTTATATGGCTACACCTTC. This chain joins TRBV28 and TRBJ1-2; 10 bases map to TRBD1. This CDR3 has 17 amino acids. V trimming: 5 bases; J trimming: 5 bases; junction bases outside the gene matches: 14. From germline, CDR1 is MDHEN and CDR2 SYDVKM.

The chain combines TRBV5-6 with TRBJ1-4; 7 bases are a match to TRBD1. The CDR3 contains 14 residues. Trimming removed 3 bases from V and 5 bases from J; junction bases left unmatched: 4. CDR1 is SGHDT and CDR2 is YYEEEE in the germline V gene. CDR3 in DNA: TGTGCCAGCAGCTCCCCGGACAGGAATGAAAAACTGTTTTTT. Translation gives CASSSPDRNEKLFF.

This clone was recorded a few times. V and J are TRBV4-2 and TRBJ1-3; D is uncertain. From germline, CDR1 is LGHNA and CDR2 YNFKEQ. The CDR3 spans 13 residues. With 3 bases removed from V and 0 bases from J, the gap between germline ends came to 3 bases. The chain's CDR3 is CASSQYSGNTIYF. CDR3 nucleotides: TGTGCCAGCAGCCAGTACTCTGGAAACACCATATATTTT.

The V call is TRBV28, the J call TRBJ1-1, with TRBD1 matching over 7 bases. The CDR3 is made up of 13 amino acids. Germline V lookup: CDR1 MDHEN, CDR2 SYDVKM. V gave up 6 bases and J gave up 7 bases; unmatched junction bases: 8. The CDR3 loop reads CASSSSDRFEAFF. The CDR3 coding sequence is TGTGCCAGCAGCTCGTCGGACAGGTTTGAAGCTTTCTTT.

This clone has a handful of counts. The V gene is TRBV6-4, the J gene TRBJ2-1; 10 nucleotides match TRBD2. Germline V lookup: CDR1 MRHNA, CDR2 SNTAGT. This CDR3 comprises 14 residues. The J segment lost 6 bases and the V segment lost 6 bases, leaving 5 bases of the junction unmatched. CDR3 in DNA: TGTGCCAGCAGCCCGGGACTAGCGTCCAATGAGCAGTTCTTC. It specifies CASSPGLASNEQFF.

The V call is TRBV28, the J call TRBJ2-1; 7 bases are shared with TRBD1. V shed 0 bases, J shed 0 bases, and the junction held 5 bases outside the gene matches. This CDR3 has 17 amino acids. Germline assignment: CDR1 MDHEN and CDR2 SYDVKM. CDR3 coding DNA: TGTGCCAGCAGTTTATGGACAGGGACCGTCTCCTACAATGAGCAGTTCTTC. Amino acid sequence: CASSLWTGTVSYNEQFF.

The chain has TRBV5-6 and TRBJ1-1, with 7 bases lining up with TRBD1. V gave up 4 bases and J gave up 1 base; unmatched junction bases: 7. Germline V gene data show CDR1 as SGHDT and CDR2 as YYEEEE. The CDR3 is 15 residues long. Here the CDR3 DNA reads TGTGCCAGCAGCGGGCCGGGACAGACGAACACTGAAGCTTTCTTT. It translates to CASSGPGQTNTEAFF.

This clone was seen more than once but under ten times. The chain has TRBV6-4 and TRBJ2-2, with D possibly matching TRBD2 (6 bases). V was trimmed by 4 bases and J by 6 bases, leaving 9 bases between them. From germline, CDR1 is MRHNA and CDR2 SNTAGT. The CDR3 covers 13 residues. CDR3 bases: TGTGCCAGCAGTGTCGGGGGTTCCGGGGAGCTGTTTTTT. Encoded protein: CASSVGGSGELFF.

The V gene is TRBV28, the J gene TRBJ1-1; weak D call: TRBD1 (6 bases). The germline V gene has CDR1 MDHEN and CDR2 SYDVKM. The ends were cut back, 2 bases at V and 1 base at J, with 20 bases in the middle. This CDR3 has 18 amino acids. The CDR3 spells CASSLRVWTDLTNTEAFF. DNA for the CDR3: TGTGCCAGCAGTTTAAGGGTATGGACAGATCTTACGAACACTGAAGCTTTCTTT. Full variable domain (rest looked up from reference TRBV28 and TRBJ1-1): DVKVTQSSRYLVKRTGEKVFLECVQDMDHENMFWYRQDPGLGLRLIYFSYDVKMKEKGDIPEGYSVSREKKERFSLILESASTNQTSMYLCASSLRVWTDLTNTEAFFGQGTRLTVV.

The rearrangement links TRBV5-1 to TRBJ2-3; 9 bases agree with TRBD2. The V gene's germline CDR1 is SGHRS and CDR2 YFSETQ. This CDR3 region has 17 residues. V was clipped by 2 bases and J by 0 bases; unmatched bases: 7. The CDR3 region has the DNA TGCGCCAGCAGCTTAGGCGGGGGGGCTTCGAGCACAGATACGCAGTATTTT. This sequence encodes CASSLGGGASSTDTQYF.